The 10 T cell receptor beta chains in this list originate from one sample, sequenced in a study of breast tumors, draining lymph nodes, adjacent tissues. Breast cancer patients provided tissue from their axillary draining lymph nodes. One entry per CDR3 protein, called by TCRdb with MiXCR from the multiplex PCR reads. The sample lists approximately 120,000 distinct CDR3 sequences, 21% occurring once. What was sequenced was axillary lymph node tissue. These receptors came from a female donor with breast cancer. Some clones in this sample may be carry-over from other donors' samples.

This clonotype appeared many times. The chain employs TRBV6-1 and TRBJ1-6; D perhaps matches TRBD1 (6 bases). CDR3 length: 15 residues. Trimming took 8 bases from V and 0 from J, leaving 11 bases between them. Germline-derived CDR1 and CDR2 are MNHNS and SASEGT. CDR3 amino acids: CASRTDSSYNSPLHF. The CDR3 coding sequence is TGTGCCAGCCGTACGGACAGCTCCTATAATTCACCCCTCCACTTT.

This clonotype came up many times. V gene TRBV6-5 combines with J gene TRBJ2-2; 9 nucleotides line up with TRBD2. The CDR3 totals 13 residues. Germline CDR1 and CDR2: MNHEY and SVGAGI. V lost 9 bases to trimming and J lost 6 bases; unmatched junction nucleotides: 5. The CDR3 bases are TGTGCCAGTGCGCGGGGGGGCGCCGGGGAGCTGTTTTTT. This gives the protein CASARGGAGELFF.

At least ten counts were recorded for this clonotype. This sequence joins TRBV28 and TRBJ2-5, with D perhaps TRBD1 (6 bases). The CDR3 runs to 14 residues. V lost 4 bases and J 6 bases, leaving 15 bases between the germline ends. CDR1 is MDHEN and CDR2 is SYDVKM in the germline V gene. The CDR3 nucleotides are TGTGCCAGCAGTTACCTACAGGGCAGACAGACCCAGTACTTC. Its protein product is CASSYLQGRQTQYF.

The count of this clonotype is one. A much larger clone differs by one base, so this may be a read error. The chain has TRBV5-8 and TRBJ1-5, with TRBD1 matching 7 bases. The CDR3 spans 15 residues. In germline, CDR1 is SGHTS, CDR2 YDEGEE. The J segment lost 9 bases and the V segment lost 7 bases, leaving 16 bases of the junction unmatched. This CDR3 reads CASGRVTGAYRPQHF. In nucleotides, the CDR3 is TGTGCCAGCGGACGGGTAACAGGGGCGTATAGGCCCCAGCATTTT.

There are many counts of this clonotype. This chain links TRBV7-9 with TRBJ1-2; D ambiguous. The CDR3 spans 13 residues. Trimming cost V 2 bases and J 2 bases, with 6 bases left between them. Germline V gives CDR1 SEHNR, CDR2 FQNEAQ (reference sequence). The CDR3, as DNA: TGTGCCAGCAGCTTACATCCCAACTATGGCTACACCTTC. It codes for CASSLHPNYGYTF.

This clonotype has a count of ten or more. The chain carries TRBV13 and TRBJ2-5; a weak D match, TRBD2 (5 bases). Per the germline V gene, CDR1 is PRHDT and CDR2 is FYEKMQ (reference sequence). CDR3 length: 13 residues. Trimming took 0 bases from V and 4 from J, leaving 6 bases between them. CDR3 sequence (DNA): TGTGCCAGCAGCTTAGGGAGGGCAGAGACCCAGTACTTC. It specifies CASSLGRAETQYF.

This clonotype was observed many times. V is TRBV19 and J is TRBJ2-1, with unresolved D. The CDR3 consists of 14 residues. Looked up from germline, CDR1 is LNHDA and CDR2 is SQIVND (reference sequence). Trimming left V 8 bases short and J 5 bases short, with 16 bases between. The CDR3 nucleotides read TGTGCCAGTGCCGTCGAGCCGCCCCACAATGAGCAGTTCTTC. The encoded protein is CASAVEPPHNEQFF.

This clonotype was seen a handful of times. The chain links TRBV16 to TRBJ1-4; D call uncertain. The CDR3 covers 19 residues. The V end was cut by 0 bases, the J end by 5 bases, with 22 bases between. Germline V CDR1 and CDR2: KGHSY, FQNENV. The CDR3 bases are TGTGCCAGCAGCCAATCATTCTATTTAGCGGCCTCCAGGAATGAAAAACTGTTTTTT. Its translation is CASSQSFYLAASRNEKLFF.

With respect to this clonotype: A single base separates this from a much larger clone, so it may be a read error. The rearrangement links TRBV6-2 or TRBV6-3 to TRBJ2-5; D gene uncertain. Between the trimmed V and J ends, which lost 6 bases and 2 bases, there was a span of 10 bases. This CDR3 spans 13 amino acids. Germline V gene sequence: CDR1 MNHEY, CDR2 SVGEGT. CDR3 nucleotide sequence: TGTGCCAGCAGAACGTACGGTCAAGAGACCCAGTACTTC. Protein product: CASRTYGQETQYF.

This clonotype was detected ten times or more. This rearrangement joins TRBV11-1 to TRBJ2-1; no firm D call. Germline CDR1 reads SGHAT; CDR2 reads FQDESV (reference sequence). V lost 5 bases to trimming and J lost 8 bases, with 16 bases between them. The CDR3 contains 14 residues. CDR3 loop: CASSQVGPSDEQFF. The DNA for the CDR3 is TGTGCCAGCAGCCAAGTGGGTCCAAGTGATGAGCAGTTCTTC.